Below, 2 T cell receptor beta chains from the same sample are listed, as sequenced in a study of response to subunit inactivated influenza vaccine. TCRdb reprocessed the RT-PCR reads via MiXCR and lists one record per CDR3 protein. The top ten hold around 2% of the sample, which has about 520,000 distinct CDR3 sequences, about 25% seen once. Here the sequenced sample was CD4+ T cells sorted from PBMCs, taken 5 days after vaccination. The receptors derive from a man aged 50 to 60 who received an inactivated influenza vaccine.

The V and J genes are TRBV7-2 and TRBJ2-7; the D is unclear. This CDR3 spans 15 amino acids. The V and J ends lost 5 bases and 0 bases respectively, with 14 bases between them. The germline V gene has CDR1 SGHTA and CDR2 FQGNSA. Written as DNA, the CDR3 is TGTGCCAGCAGCCCGACTTCTTTAAGCTCCTACGAGCAGTACTTC. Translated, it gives CASSPTSLSSYEQYF.

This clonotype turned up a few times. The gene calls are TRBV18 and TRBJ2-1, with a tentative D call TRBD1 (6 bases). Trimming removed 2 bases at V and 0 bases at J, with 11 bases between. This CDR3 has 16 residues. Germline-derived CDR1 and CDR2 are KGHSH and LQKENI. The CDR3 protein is CASSPGGHSSYNEQFF. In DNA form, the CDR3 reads TGTGCCAGCTCACCAGGGGGACATAGCTCCTACAATGAGCAGTTCTTC.